There are many counts of the clone carrying this T cell receptor beta chain. Trimming removed 6 bases from V and 5 bases from J, with 17 bases in between. The CDR3 totals 15 residues. Germline values: CDR1 SGHRS, CDR2 YFSETQ. Exclusion of patients followed from uncontrolled infection, other autoimmune disease, pregnancy or lactation. This record comes from a study of T cells in Graves' hyperthyroidism and ophthalmopathy. RNA transcripts served as the template for amplifying TCR beta CDR3 regions. TCR CDR3 regions were first amplified by RT-PCR with HTBI primers. TCRdb analysed the multiplex PCR reads with MiXCR anew, one entry per CDR3 protein. The sample holds about 500,000 distinct CDR3 sequences, roughly 14% seen once.

The TCR was taken from a woman between 18 and 29 years old with Graves' hyperthyroidism. Material for sequencing was blood. The chain is built from TRBV5-1 and TRBJ1-4; unclear D gene. Here the CDR3 reads CASKAMLAGNEKLFF. CDR3 DNA sequence: TGCGCCAGCAAAGCCATGCTCGCCGGGAATGAAAAACTGTTTTTT.